This T cell receptor beta chain was observed in a study of blood T cell repertoires in COVID-19. Study at large: The United States, Italy and Spain were the sources of the acute and convalescent COVID-19 samples. PBMCs, B-cell-depleted T cells, or T cells were the source of the cDNA or gDNA that made up the material.

CDR1 is LNHDA, CDR2 SQIVND, per germline (reference sequence). V was cut by 3 bases and J by 7 bases, with 13 bases left in between. This CDR3 is built from 13 residues. TCRdb keeps only in-frame clones here, not all; method: immunoSEQ multiplex PCR. The sample includes 300,000 to 400,000 clones, about 86% of them seen just once. This TCR was sampled from a man aged 25-45 years with active or convalescent COVID-19. This chain connects TRBV19 to TRBJ2-7; D perhaps matches TRBD2 (6 bases). Sequencing was performed on peripheral blood. The CDR3 DNA sequence: TGTGCCAGTAGTATGAAACTAGCTGGGGAGCAGTACTTC. Translating gives CASSMKLAGEQYF.